The 9 T cell receptor beta chains below were found in one sample sequenced in a study of T cells after posttransplantation cyclophosphamide (dated by TCRdb to about 2016). Libraries were prepared through the immunoSEQ multiplex PCR assay. Not all clones reach the TCRdb copy of this immuneACCESS table, which keeps in-frame sequences only. Checked studies attribute under half of the gap to unresolved V genes and leave the rest unexplained. The table gives over 35,000 clones for this sample, with none occurring only once. The ten largest clones add up to roughly 2.5% of the sample. The sample taken for sequencing was PBMCs. These receptors originate from a man between 45 and 60 years old in good health, CMV-negative, and a related stem cell transplant donor.

The table lists this clone with many counts. This rearrangement joins TRBV18 to TRBJ2-7; possibly TRBD1 for D (6 bases). Germline V gives CDR1 KGHSH, CDR2 LQKENI. The V end lost 3 bases, the J end lost 13 bases, and 22 bases lay between the germline ends. CDR3 size: 14 residues. The CDR3 nucleotides read TGTGCCAGCTCACCTGCGGACAGAGCTCTAGAGTTTTACTTC. Amino acids: CASSPADRALEFYF.

Many counts were recorded for this clone. The chain couples TRBV11-2 to TRBJ2-5, with a possible D match to TRBD1 (6 bases). Trimming left V 5 bases short and J 1 base short, with 11 bases between. There are 14 residues in the CDR3. Germline V gene lookup returns CDR1 SGHAT and CDR2 FQNNGV. CDR3 region: CASSVGQIQETQYF. In DNA form, the CDR3 reads TGTGCCAGCAGCGTCGGACAGATCCAAGAGACCCAGTACTTC.

This clone appeared many times. V is TRBV18 and J is TRBJ1-1, with unresolved D. CDR3 length: 13 residues. V was trimmed by 2 bases and J by 3 bases, leaving 7 bases between them. Germline-derived CDR1 and CDR2 are KGHSH and LQKENI. CDR3: CASSPSGYTEAFF. The CDR3 DNA reads TGTGCCAGCTCACCATCGGGGTACACTGAAGCTTTCTTT. The full variable domain, its missing parts supplied by reference TRBV18 and TRBJ1-1, is NAGVMQNPRHLVRRRGQEARLRCSPMKGHSHVYWYRQLPEEGLKFMVYLQKENIIDESGMPKERFSAEFPKEGPSILRIQQVVRGDSAAYFCASSPSGYTEAFFGQGTRLTVV.

In this sample, this clone turned up many times. The gene calls are TRBV4-3 and TRBJ1-2, with a tentative D call TRBD1 (5 bases). The CDR3 has 15 residues. Germline-derived CDR1 and CDR2 are LGHNA and YSLEER. Trimming took 1 base from V and 2 from J, leaving 11 bases between them. DNA of the CDR3: TGCGCCAGCAGCCAAGCCCTGGACATCAACTATGGCTACACCTTC. Translation gives CASSQALDINYGYTF.

The genes are TRBV30 and TRBJ2-7, with 11 bases matching TRBD1. Germline-derived CDR1 and CDR2 are GTSNPN and SVGIG (reference sequence). The CDR3 loop spans 14 amino acids. With 7 bases clipped from V and 3 bases from J, the junction kept 8 bases outside the gene matches. The CDR3 nucleotides are TGTGCCTCTACGGGACAGGGGGGCCACTACGAGCAGTACTTC. It codes for CASTGQGGHYEQYF.

This chain uses TRBV18 with TRBJ2-7, with TRBD1 matching over 7 bases. The V segment lost 3 bases and the J segment 2 bases; nucleotides outside the gene matches: 4. The germline CDR1 and CDR2 sequences are KGHSH and LQKENI. This CDR3 has 14 amino acids. The CDR3 DNA reads as TGTGCCAGCTCACCGCCGGGGACAGCCTACGAGCAGTACTTC. Translating it yields CASSPPGTAYEQYF.

There are many counts of this clone. The chain carries TRBV11-1 and TRBJ2-5; 7 bases match TRBD1. CDR1 is SGHAT and CDR2 is FQDESV in the germline V gene (reference sequence). The junction had 6 bases not matched to a gene; V was cut back by 4 bases and J by 4 bases. The CDR3 covers 14 residues. Written as DNA, the CDR3 is TGTGCCAGCAGCTCCGGACAGGCCGGAGAGACCCAGTACTTC. Its protein is CASSSGQAGETQYF. The whole variable domain, remainder taken from reference TRBV11-1 and TRBJ2-5, is EAEVAQSPRYKITEKSQAVAFWCDPISGHATLYWYRQILGQGPELLVQFQDESVVDDSQLPKDRFSAERLKGVDSTLKIQPAELGDSAMYLCASSSGQAGETQYFGPGTRLLVL.

This clone has at least ten counts. J is TRBJ2-1 and V is TRBV4-1; 9 bases are shared with TRBD1. The CDR3 runs to 14 residues. Trimming at V came to 3 bases and at J to 8 bases, leaving 5 bases not matched to a gene. Germline assignment: CDR1 MGHRA and CDR2 YSYEKL. The CDR3 region has the DNA TGCGCCAGCAGCCAGGGACAGGGTCAGGATGAGCAGTTCTTC. It is translated as CASSQGQGQDEQFF.

This clone was found many times. This chain joins TRBV5-1 and TRBJ2-2; the D gene is possibly TRBD1 (6 bases). The germline V gene has CDR1 SGHRS and CDR2 YFSETQ. The CDR3 spans 13 residues. Trimming took off 3 bases at V and 7 bases at J, with 10 bases between the two ends. The chain's CDR3 is CASSSTGLGELFF. The CDR3 DNA sequence: TGCGCCAGCAGCTCGACAGGTCTCGGGGAGCTGTTTTTT.